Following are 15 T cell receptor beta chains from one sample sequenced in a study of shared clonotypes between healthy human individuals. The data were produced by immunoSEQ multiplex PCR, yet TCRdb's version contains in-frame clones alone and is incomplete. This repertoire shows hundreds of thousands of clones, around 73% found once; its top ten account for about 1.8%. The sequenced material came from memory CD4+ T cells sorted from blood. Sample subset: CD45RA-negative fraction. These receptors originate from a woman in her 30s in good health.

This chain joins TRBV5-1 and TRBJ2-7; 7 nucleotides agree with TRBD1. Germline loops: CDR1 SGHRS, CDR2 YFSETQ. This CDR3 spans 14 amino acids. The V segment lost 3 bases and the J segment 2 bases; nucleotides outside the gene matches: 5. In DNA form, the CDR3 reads TGCGCCAGCAGCTCGGACAGGTTTGCCTACGAGCAGTACTTC. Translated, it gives CASSSDRFAYEQYF. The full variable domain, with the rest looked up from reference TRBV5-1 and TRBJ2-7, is KAGVTQTPRYLIKTRGQQVTLSCSPISGHRSVSWYQQTPGQGLQFLFEYFSETQRNKGNFPGRFSGRQFSNSRSEMNVSTLELGDSALYLCASSSDRFAYEQYFGPGTRLTVT.

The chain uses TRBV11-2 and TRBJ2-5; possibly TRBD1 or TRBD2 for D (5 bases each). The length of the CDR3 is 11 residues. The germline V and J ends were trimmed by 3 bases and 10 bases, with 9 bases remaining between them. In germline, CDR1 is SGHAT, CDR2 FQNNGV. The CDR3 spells CASSFQGVQYF. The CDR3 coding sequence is TGTGCCAGCAGCTTCCAGGGAGTCCAGTACTTC.

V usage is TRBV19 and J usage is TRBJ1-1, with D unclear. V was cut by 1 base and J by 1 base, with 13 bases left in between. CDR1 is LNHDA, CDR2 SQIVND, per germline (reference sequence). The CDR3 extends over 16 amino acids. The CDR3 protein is CASSIAARVANTEAFF. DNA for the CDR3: TGTGCCAGTAGTATAGCGGCTAGGGTAGCGAACACTGAAGCTTTCTTT.

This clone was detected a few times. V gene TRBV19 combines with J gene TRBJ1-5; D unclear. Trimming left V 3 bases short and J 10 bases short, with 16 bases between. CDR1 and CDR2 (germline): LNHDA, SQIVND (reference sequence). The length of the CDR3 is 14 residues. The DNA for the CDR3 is TGTGCCAGTAGTATGCAGACATTAACGATACCCCAGCATTTT. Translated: CASSMQTLTIPQHF. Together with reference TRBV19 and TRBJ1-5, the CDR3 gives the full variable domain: DGGITQSPKYLFRKEGQNVTLSCEQNLNHDAMYWYRQDPGQGLRLIYYSQIVNDFQKGDIAEGYSVSREKKESFPLTVTSAQKNPTAFYLCASSMQTLTIPQHFGDGTRLSIL.

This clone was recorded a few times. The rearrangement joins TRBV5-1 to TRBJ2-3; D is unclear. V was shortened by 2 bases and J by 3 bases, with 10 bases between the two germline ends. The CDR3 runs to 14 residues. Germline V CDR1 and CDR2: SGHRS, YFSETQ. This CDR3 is CASSFGRETDTQYF. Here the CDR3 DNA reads TGCGCCAGCAGCTTTGGTCGAGAGACAGATACGCAGTATTTT.

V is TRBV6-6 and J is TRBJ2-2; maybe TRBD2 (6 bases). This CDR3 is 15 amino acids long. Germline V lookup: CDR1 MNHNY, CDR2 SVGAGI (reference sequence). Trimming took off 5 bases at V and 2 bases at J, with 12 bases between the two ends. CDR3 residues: CASSRLGDNTGELFF. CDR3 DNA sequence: TGTGCCAGCAGTAGACTAGGGGATAACACCGGGGAGCTGTTTTTT.

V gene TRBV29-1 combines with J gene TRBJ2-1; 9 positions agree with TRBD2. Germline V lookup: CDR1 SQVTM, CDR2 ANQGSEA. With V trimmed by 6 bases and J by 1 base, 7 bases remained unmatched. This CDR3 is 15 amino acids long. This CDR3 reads CSVLLAGRSYNEQFF. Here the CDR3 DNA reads TGCAGCGTCCTTCTAGCGGGACGGTCCTACAATGAGCAGTTCTTC.

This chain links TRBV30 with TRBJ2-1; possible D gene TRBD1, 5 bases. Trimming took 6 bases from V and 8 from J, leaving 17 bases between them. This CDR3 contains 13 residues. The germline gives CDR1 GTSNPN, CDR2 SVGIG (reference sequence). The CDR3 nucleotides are TGTGCCTGCCCAGGGTTTGAGGCCTATGAGCAGTTCTTC. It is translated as CACPGFEAYEQFF.

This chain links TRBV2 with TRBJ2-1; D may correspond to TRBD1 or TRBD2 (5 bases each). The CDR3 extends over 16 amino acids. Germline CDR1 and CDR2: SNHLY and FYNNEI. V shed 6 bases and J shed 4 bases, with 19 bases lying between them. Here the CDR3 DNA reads TGTGCCAGCAGCCCCTGGGGACGGGGTGGGTACAATGAGCAGTTCTTC. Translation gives CASSPWGRGGYNEQFF.

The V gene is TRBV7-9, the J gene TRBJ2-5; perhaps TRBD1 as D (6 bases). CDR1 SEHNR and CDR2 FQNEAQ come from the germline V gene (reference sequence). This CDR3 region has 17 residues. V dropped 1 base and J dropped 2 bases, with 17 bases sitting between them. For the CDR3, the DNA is TGTGCCAGCAGCTTAGATTACGGGACACGCACGCAAGAGACCCAGTACTTC. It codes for CASSLDYGTRTQETQYF.

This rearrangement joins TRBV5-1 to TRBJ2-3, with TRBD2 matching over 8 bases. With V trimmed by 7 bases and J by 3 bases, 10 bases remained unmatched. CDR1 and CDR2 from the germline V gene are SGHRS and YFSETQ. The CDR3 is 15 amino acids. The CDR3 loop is CASGGRGGRTDTQYF. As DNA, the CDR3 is TGCGCCAGCGGGGGTCGAGGCGGGAGGACAGATACGCAGTATTTT. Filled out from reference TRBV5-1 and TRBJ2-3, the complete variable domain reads KAGVTQTPRYLIKTRGQQVTLSCSPISGHRSVSWYQQTPGQGLQFLFEYFSETQRNKGNFPGRFSGRQFSNSRSEMNVSTLELGDSALYLCASGGRGGRTDTQYFGPGTRLTVL.

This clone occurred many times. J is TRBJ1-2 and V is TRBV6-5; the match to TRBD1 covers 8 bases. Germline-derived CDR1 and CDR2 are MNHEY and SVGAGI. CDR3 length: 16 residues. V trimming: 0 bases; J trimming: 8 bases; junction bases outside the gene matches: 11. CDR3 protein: CASSYSTTGGDGGYTF. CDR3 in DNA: TGTGCCAGCAGTTACTCGACAACAGGGGGGGACGGCGGCTACACCTTC.

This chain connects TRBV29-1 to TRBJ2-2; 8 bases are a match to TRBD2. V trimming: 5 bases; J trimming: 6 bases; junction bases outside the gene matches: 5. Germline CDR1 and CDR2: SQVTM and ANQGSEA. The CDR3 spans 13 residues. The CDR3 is CSVTPGGPGELFF. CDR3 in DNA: TGCAGCGTTACCCCGGGGGGGCCCGGGGAGCTGTTTTTT.

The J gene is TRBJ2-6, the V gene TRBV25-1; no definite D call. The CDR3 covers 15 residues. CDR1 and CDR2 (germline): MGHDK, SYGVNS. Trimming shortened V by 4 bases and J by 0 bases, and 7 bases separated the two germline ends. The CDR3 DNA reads TGTGCCAGCAGTGCGTCGGGCTCTGGGGCCAACGTCCTGACTTTC. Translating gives CASSASGSGANVLTF.

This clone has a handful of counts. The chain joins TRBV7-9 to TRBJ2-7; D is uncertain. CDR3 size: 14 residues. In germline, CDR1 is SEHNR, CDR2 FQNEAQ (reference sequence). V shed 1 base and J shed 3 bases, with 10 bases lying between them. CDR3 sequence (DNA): TGTGCCAGCAGCTTAGGGTCATCGCACTACGAGCAGTACTTC. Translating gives CASSLGSSHYEQYF.